This passage covers 31 T cell receptor beta chains from one sample sequenced in a study of blood T cell repertoires in COVID-19. Clones were sequenced by immunoSEQ multiplex PCR, and TCRdb holds only the in-frame ones, with some missing. This sample carries about 51,000 clones, around nine tenths of them seen once, and the ten largest clones take 1% to 1.5%. What was sequenced was peripheral blood. The receptors stem from a man aged 55 to 70 with acute or convalescent COVID-19.

V usage is TRBV5-1 and J usage is TRBJ1-1; 7 nucleotides match TRBD1. Germline CDR1 reads SGHRS; CDR2 reads YFSETQ. The CDR3 is 15 residues long. Unmatched junction bases numbered 11, after V lost 4 bases and J lost 5 bases. For the CDR3, the DNA is TGCGCCAGCAGCCGGTCGGGACAGACAAGTACTGAAGCTTTCTTT. Its protein is CASSRSGQTSTEAFF.

The chain uses TRBV27 and TRBJ2-7; D might be TRBD1 (5 bases). This CDR3 is built from 16 residues. Germline V gene data show CDR1 as MNHEY and CDR2 as SMNVEV (reference sequence). V was trimmed by 0 bases and J by 0 bases, leaving 12 bases between them. The CDR3 here is CASSLSQGLSSYEQYF. The CDR3 DNA sequence: TGTGCCAGCAGTTTATCGCAGGGCTTAAGCTCCTACGAGCAGTACTTC.

This chain links TRBV6-2 or TRBV6-3 with TRBJ2-1; 8 bases agree with TRBD2. Germline CDR1 MNHEY, CDR2 SVGEGT. The trim removed 4 bases at V and 3 bases at J, leaving 5 bases unmatched. This CDR3 has 15 residues. The CDR3 spells CASSFAGGYYNEQFF. The CDR3 nucleotides are TGTGCCAGCAGTTTCGCGGGGGGCTACTACAATGAGCAGTTCTTC.

The chain links TRBV9 to TRBJ2-7; 8 bases align to TRBD2. The CDR3 is 15 residues long. Germline lookup yields CDR1 SGDLS and CDR2 YYNGEE. V was pared by 1 base and J by 2 bases, with 5 bases of the junction left unmatched. For the CDR3, the DNA is TGTGCCAGCAGCGTATATGACGGGGGGGCCTACGAGCAGTACTTC. It codes for CASSVYDGGAYEQYF.

V gene TRBV27 combines with J gene TRBJ2-3; 7 bases line up with TRBD1. J lost 6 bases, V lost 5 bases, and 8 bases had no gene match. Germline V gene lookup returns CDR1 MNHEY and CDR2 SMNVEV (reference sequence). The length of the CDR3 is 14 residues. CDR3 in amino acids: CASSRDSTVDTQYF. Written as DNA, the CDR3 is TGTGCCAGCAGTAGGGACAGCACAGTGGATACGCAGTATTTT.

This clone is categorized as large. V gene TRBV5-4 combines with J gene TRBJ2-7; TRBD2 is a possible D gene (6 bases). V was clipped by 0 bases and J by 3 bases, with 10 bases between them. Looked up from germline, CDR1 is SGHNT and CDR2 is YYREEE (reference sequence). The CDR3 length is 14 residues. CDR3 loop: CASSLGGGIYEQYF. For the CDR3, the DNA is TGTGCCAGCAGCTTGGGTGGGGGGATCTACGAGCAGTACTTC.

This clone was detected only a few times. V gene TRBV2 combines with J gene TRBJ2-5, with D possibly being TRBD2 (6 bases). The CDR3 is made up of 13 amino acids. Germline V lookup: CDR1 SNHLY, CDR2 FYNNEI. V lost 6 bases and J 5 bases, leaving 13 bases between the germline ends. The CDR3 nucleotides read TGTGCCAGCAGGGGCAGGGCGGGGGAGACCCAGTACTTC. It translates to CASRGRAGETQYF. The full variable domain, with the rest looked up from reference TRBV2 and TRBJ2-5, is EPEVTQTPSHQVTQMGQEVILRCVPISNHLYFYWYRQILGQKVEFLVSFYNNEISEKSEIFDDQFSVERPDGSNFTLKIRSTKLEDSAMYFCASRGRAGETQYFGPGTRLLVL.

This clone has only a few counts. J is TRBJ2-3 and V is TRBV27; D ambiguous. The CDR3 runs to 16 residues. Between the trimmed V and J ends, which lost 0 bases and 4 bases, there was a span of 14 bases. The germline CDR1 and CDR2 sequences are MNHEY and SMNVEV (reference sequence). The CDR3 sequence is CASSLSPSPPADTQYF. CDR3 DNA: TGTGCCAGCAGTTTATCCCCCTCTCCTCCCGCAGATACGCAGTATTTT.

The rearrangement links TRBV4-1 to TRBJ2-7; 8 nucleotides align to TRBD1. Germline CDR1 reads MGHRA; CDR2 reads YSYEKL. Trimming removed 2 bases from V and 0 bases from J; junction bases left unmatched: 6. The CDR3 contains 16 residues. The CDR3 DNA reads as TGCGCCAGCAGCCAACAGGGGGCAGGGAGCTCCTACGAGCAGTACTTC. Its protein is CASSQQGAGSSYEQYF.

This clone occurred once. For the CDR3, the DNA is TGTGCCACCAGCAGAGTTGGTGGGAGTCAGCCCCAGCATTTT. It is translated as CATSRVGGSQPQHF. The chain has TRBV15 and TRBJ1-5; D not resolved. Per germline, CDR1 LNHNV and CDR2 YYDKDF (reference sequence). The V gene lost 1 base and the J gene lost 6 bases, with 10 bases spanning the gap. This CDR3 contains 14 residues.

V gene TRBV4-1 combines with J gene TRBJ2-2, with D perhaps matching TRBD2 (6 bases). CDR1 MGHRA and CDR2 YSYEKL come from the germline V gene. This CDR3 is built from 16 residues. V was trimmed by 6 bases and J by 4 bases, leaving 18 bases between them. The CDR3 loop is CASSLLAGGFTGELFF. The CDR3 DNA reads as TGCGCCAGCAGTTTACTAGCCGGAGGCTTCACCGGGGAGCTGTTTTTT.

A few counts support this clone. V gene TRBV5-1 combines with J gene TRBJ2-5; TRBD1 aligns across 10 bases. Trimming at V came to 1 base and at J to 0 bases, leaving 3 bases not matched to a gene. CDR3 length: 16 residues. Germline CDR1 and CDR2: SGHRS and YFSETQ. The CDR3 region has the DNA TGCGCCAGCAGCTTGTTGGGGACAGGGGACCAAGAGACCCAGTACTTC. Translated: CASSLLGTGDQETQYF.

The chain uses TRBV27 and TRBJ1-6, with D perhaps TRBD1 (6 bases). CDR1 and CDR2 (germline): MNHEY, SMNVEV (reference sequence). The CDR3 runs 18 residues. Deletions cut 5 bases from V and 0 bases from J, with 17 bases between. CDR3 nucleotides: TGTGCCAGCAGTCCTCATCTCCGGGACAACTCCTATAATTCACCCCTCCACTTT. This codes for CASSPHLRDNSYNSPLHF.

The chain links TRBV6-6 to TRBJ2-1, with a possible D match to TRBD2 (5 bases). Trimming left V 6 bases short and J 7 bases short, with 13 bases between. The CDR3 loop spans 13 amino acids. From germline, CDR1 is MNHNY and CDR2 SVGAGI (reference sequence). The CDR3 DNA follows: TGTGCCAGCAGCTCCGGGAATGTGAATGAGCAGTTCTTC. It is translated as CASSSGNVNEQFF.

The gene calls are TRBV13 and TRBJ2-1, with TRBD2 matching 9 bases. This CDR3 spans 16 amino acids. The V gene end was trimmed by 1 base and the J gene end by 8 bases; junction bases not matched to a gene: 9. Per the germline V gene, CDR1 is PRHDT and CDR2 is FYEKMQ (reference sequence). Here the CDR3 reads CASSLEASGNRDEQFF. CDR3 coding DNA: TGTGCCAGCAGCTTAGAGGCTAGCGGGAATCGGGATGAGCAGTTCTTC.

This clone occurred a few times. The gene calls are TRBV6-6 and TRBJ2-3, with 7 bases identical to TRBD1. The CDR3 totals 15 residues. The ends lost 2 bases at V and 3 bases at J; junction bases unmatched: 5. The V gene's germline CDR1 is MNHNY and CDR2 SVGAGI (reference sequence). This CDR3 reads CASSYGTAFTDTQYF. CDR3 bases: TGTGCCAGCAGTTACGGGACAGCGTTTACAGATACGCAGTATTTT.

The chain combines TRBV18 with TRBJ1-6; 10 bases agree with TRBD1. CDR3 length equals 14 residues. V lost 2 bases, J lost 10 bases, and 2 bases stayed unmatched. Germline V gene sequence: CDR1 KGHSH, CDR2 LQKENI. The CDR3 sequence: CASSPGTGESPLHF. CDR3 in DNA: TGTGCCAGCTCACCAGGGACAGGGGAATCACCCCTCCACTTT. The full variable domain, its missing parts supplied by reference TRBV18 and TRBJ1-6, is NAGVMQNPRHLVRRRGQEARLRCSPMKGHSHVYWYRQLPEEGLKFMVYLQKENIIDESGMPKERFSAEFPKEGPSILRIQQVVRGDSAAYFCASSPGTGESPLHFGNGTRLTVT.

This rearrangement joins TRBV5-1 to TRBJ2-7; no clear D gene. Trimming removed 3 bases from V and 0 bases from J, with 10 bases in between. CDR3 length: 14 residues. Germline CDR1 reads SGHRS; CDR2 reads YFSETQ. The CDR3 bases are TGCGCCAGCAGCTCTACTACCAGCTCCTACGAGCAGTACTTC. Encoded protein: CASSSTTSSYEQYF.

A single count supports this clone. The chain has TRBV19 and TRBJ1-1, with D perhaps matching TRBD1 (6 bases). Between the trimmed V and J ends, which lost 4 bases and 4 bases, there was a span of 13 bases. CDR1 and CDR2 (germline): LNHDA, SQIVND (reference sequence). The CDR3 totals 14 residues. This chain's CDR3 is CASSTGQGFTEAFF. As DNA, the CDR3 is TGTGCCAGTAGTACCGGCCAGGGGTTCACTGAAGCTTTCTTT. Based on the CDR3 plus reference TRBV19 and TRBJ1-1, the full variable domain is DGGITQSPKYLFRKEGQNVTLSCEQNLNHDAMYWYRQDPGQGLRLIYYSQIVNDFQKGDIAEGYSVSREKKESFPLTVTSAQKNPTAFYLCASSTGQGFTEAFFGQGTRLTVV.

This sequence joins TRBV2 and TRBJ1-1; 10 bases line up with TRBD1. This CDR3 contains 13 residues. The trim removed 6 bases at V and 4 bases at J, leaving 2 bases unmatched. Germline assignment: CDR1 SNHLY and CDR2 FYNNEI. The CDR3 region has the DNA TGTGCCAGCAGCGGACAGGGGGTCACTGAAGCTTTCTTT. Its protein product is CASSGQGVTEAFF.

V and J are TRBV28 and TRBJ2-7; a weak D match, TRBD2 (7 bases). The CDR3 is made up of 15 amino acids. The V gene lost 10 bases and the J gene lost 0 bases, with 19 bases spanning the gap. Germline CDR1 is MDHEN and CDR2 is SYDVKM. The DNA of the CDR3 is TGTGCCATCGGGGGGCTAGCTGTGAGCTCCTACGAGCAGTACTTC. As protein: CAIGGLAVSSYEQYF.

This rearrangement joins TRBV19 to TRBJ1-2, with 8 positions matching TRBD1. CDR3 length equals 14 residues. After removal of 6 bases from V and 2 bases from J, the junction contained 5 bases not matched to a gene. Germline loops: CDR1 LNHDA, CDR2 SQIVND (reference sequence). The CDR3 protein is CASSAAGGNYGYTF. The CDR3 bases are TGTGCCAGTAGCGCGGCAGGGGGCAACTATGGCTACACCTTC. Combining the CDR3 with reference TRBV19 and TRBJ1-2 gives the whole variable domain DGGITQSPKYLFRKEGQNVTLSCEQNLNHDAMYWYRQDPGQGLRLIYYSQIVNDFQKGDIAEGYSVSREKKESFPLTVTSAQKNPTAFYLCASSAAGGNYGYTFGSGTRLTVV.

CDR3 region: CASRISTGNYYGYTF. The CDR3 region has the DNA TGTGCCAGCAGGATCTCGACAGGGAACTACTATGGCTACACCTTC. This rearrangement joins TRBV27 to TRBJ1-2, with 7 bases aligning to TRBD1. V lost 6 bases to trimming and J lost 3 bases; unmatched junction nucleotides: 10. The CDR3 length is 15 residues. The germline V gene encodes CDR1 MNHEY and CDR2 SMNVEV (reference sequence).

This clone was counted only a few times. At one end the junction does not follow the germline gene, possibly because of a read error. J is TRBJ2-1 and V is TRBV7-7; TRBD2 matches at 10 bases. The CDR3 runs 15 residues. The germline V gene has CDR1 SSHAT and CDR2 FNYEAQ (reference sequence). CDR3 residues: CASSSGRAGGNEQFF. CDR3 nucleotide sequence: TGTGCTAGCAGCAGCGGGAGGGCCGGGGGAAATGAGCAGTTCTTC. The variable domain in full, completed from reference TRBV7-7 and TRBJ2-1, reads GAGVSQSPRYKVTKRGQDVTLRCDPISSHATLYWYQQALGQGPEFLTYFNYEAQPDKSGLPSDRFSAERPEGSISTLTIQRTEQRDSAMYRCASSSGRAGGNEQFFGPGTRLTVL.

The chain combines TRBV5-1 with TRBJ2-7, with 8 bases matching TRBD1. After removal of 1 base from V and 0 bases from J, the junction contained 3 bases not matched to a gene. The length of the CDR3 is 15 residues. Germline V gene data show CDR1 as SGHRS and CDR2 as YFSETQ. The CDR3 protein is CASSLRQGSSYEQYF. The CDR3 DNA reads as TGCGCCAGCAGCTTGCGACAGGGGAGCTCCTACGAGCAGTACTTC.

The rearrangement joins TRBV19 to TRBJ2-7; 8 bases map to TRBD1. The germline V gene encodes CDR1 LNHDA and CDR2 SQIVND (reference sequence). This CDR3 region has 22 residues. V lost 3 bases to trimming and J lost 0 bases; unmatched junction nucleotides: 25. CDR3 sequence reads: CASSMYPLQGQAATPSSYEQYF. The CDR3 DNA reads TGTGCCAGTAGTATGTACCCCCTCCAGGGACAGGCCGCGACGCCAAGCTCCTACGAGCAGTACTTC.

Written as DNA, the CDR3 is TGCGCCAGCAGCTTGAGTGCACAGGATAATGAAAAACTGTTTTTT. Encoded protein: CASSLSAQDNEKLFF. This chain joins TRBV5-1 and TRBJ1-4, with D possibly being TRBD1 (5 bases). V lost 1 base, J lost 4 bases, and 11 bases lay in between. The CDR3 sequence is 15 residues long. From germline, CDR1 is SGHRS and CDR2 YFSETQ. Full variable domain (remainder filled in from reference TRBV5-1 and TRBJ1-4): KAGVTQTPRYLIKTRGQQVTLSCSPISGHRSVSWYQQTPGQGLQFLFEYFSETQRNKGNFPGRFSGRQFSNSRSEMNVSTLELGDSALYLCASSLSAQDNEKLFFGSGTQLSVL.

This clone was seen a few times. The chain recombines TRBV27 with TRBJ2-5; 8 bases line up with TRBD2. CDR1 and CDR2 (germline): MNHEY, SMNVEV (reference sequence). The CDR3 consists of 15 residues. Trimming removed 1 base from V and 4 bases from J; junction bases left unmatched: 5. The CDR3 here is CASSLYGGAAETQYF. In nucleotides, the CDR3 is TGTGCCAGCAGTTTATACGGGGGGGCCGCAGAGACCCAGTACTTC.

The chain employs TRBV6-1 and TRBJ2-4, with 7 positions matching TRBD1. The CDR3 contains 16 residues. Germline loops: CDR1 MNHNS, CDR2 SASEGT. Trimming removed 3 bases from V and 6 bases from J; junction bases left unmatched: 11. Here the CDR3 reads CASSDLVQGIGNIQYF. DNA of the CDR3: TGTGCCAGCAGTGATCTTGTACAGGGGATAGGAAACATTCAGTACTTC.

The chain couples TRBV5-4 to TRBJ2-3, with 10 bases aligning to TRBD2. Trimming took 4 bases from V and 5 from J; bases not matched to a gene: 7. In germline, CDR1 is SGHNT, CDR2 YYREEE (reference sequence). This CDR3 has 15 residues. As DNA, the CDR3 is TGTGCCAGCAGCCAACTAGCGGGACTAAAAGATACGCAGTATTTT. Translated, it gives CASSQLAGLKDTQYF.

This CDR3 reads CASSQAVDYGYTF. The DNA of the CDR3 is TGTGCCAGCAGTCAGGCAGTCGACTATGGCTACACCTTC. V gene TRBV11-1 combines with J gene TRBJ1-2; D is unclear. V lost 6 bases and J lost 3, with 11 bases in between. The length of the CDR3 is 13 residues. Germline V gives CDR1 SGHAT, CDR2 FQDESV (reference sequence).